Below are 32 T cell receptor beta chains sequenced from a single sample in a study of regulatory T cells in long-lasting Graves disease (TCRdb year 2021). The library was produced with multiplex PCR. TCRdb names Illumina HiSeq 4000 as the instrument used. To build TCR beta libraries, CDR3 regions were amplified by Arm-PCR using iRepertoire HTBI primers. TCRdb's own reprocessing of the public reads used fastp at Q25 and MiXCR and kept productive beta chains. CDR3 protein sequences are deduplicated, and each keeps its most common genes and DNA. Recorded for this sample are more than 400,000 distinct CDR3 sequences; 16% of them occurred a single time. In total, the top ten clones hold 9% to 15% of the sample. The sample's time point label, decoded: newly diagnosed GD, antithyroid drugs for less than 3 months. For both TCR sequencing and RNA sequencing, RNA was extracted from PBMCs using TRIzol. A further study also used this sample, focusing on T cells in Graves' hyperthyroidism and ophthalmopathy.

The sample in question was peripheral blood mononuclear cells (PBMCs), obtained at new diagnosis, from a patient treated with antithyroid drugs. The receptors stem from a man between 40 and 49 years old with Graves disease. Donor details come from another sample of the same person, matched by shared clones.

This clonotype was detected a few times. The V and J genes are TRBV7-3 and TRBJ2-2; 14 nucleotides agree with TRBD2. Looked up from germline, CDR1 is SGHTA and CDR2 is FQGTGA. CDR3 size: 18 residues. The J segment lost 0 bases and the V segment lost 5 bases, leaving 5 bases of the junction unmatched. CDR3 sequence: CASSPGLAGVPNTGELFF. CDR3 bases: TGTGCCAGCAGCCCGGGACTAGCGGGAGTCCCGAACACCGGGGAGCTGTTTTTT.

This rearrangement joins TRBV6-2 or TRBV6-3 to TRBJ1-2; 8 bases match TRBD1. CDR1 and CDR2 (germline): MNHEY, SVGEGT. The trim removed 6 bases at V and 0 bases at J, leaving 9 bases unmatched. This CDR3 has 16 residues. CDR3 in DNA: TGTGCCAGCAGAAGCGCCACAGGGGGTACTAACTATGGCTACACCTTC. This translates into CASRSATGGTNYGYTF.

This clonotype has at least ten counts. The DNA for the CDR3 is TGCAGTGCAACGACTAGCGGGAGGGGGAATGAGCAGTTCTTC. It codes for CSATTSGRGNEQFF. The chain carries TRBV20-1 and TRBJ2-1; 14 bases agree with TRBD2. The CDR3 runs to 14 residues. Germline V gene sequence: CDR1 DFQATT, CDR2 SNEGSKA (reference sequence). J was trimmed by 7 bases and V by 6 bases; bases with no gene match: 5.

This clonotype came up a few times. The chain couples TRBV28 to TRBJ2-6; D not resolved. CDR1 and CDR2 (germline): MDHEN, SYDVKM. The V gene lost 4 bases and the J gene lost 4 bases, with 20 bases spanning the gap. CDR3 length equals 18 residues. CDR3 residues: CASSSRHGLLLGANVLTF. Here the CDR3 DNA reads TGTGCCAGCAGTTCCCGACACGGCCTGCTGTTAGGGGCCAACGTCCTGACTTTC.

The CDR3 region is CASSYSRKGNQPQHF. CDR3 DNA sequence: TGTGCCAGCAGTTACAGCCGGAAGGGAAATCAGCCCCAGCATTTT. The chain couples TRBV12-3 or TRBV12-4 to TRBJ1-5; D remains unclear. The CDR3 runs 15 residues. V was shortened by 4 bases and J by 4 bases, with 14 bases between the two germline ends.

This clonotype was found many times. The chain has TRBV9 and TRBJ1-3, with TRBD1 matching over 10 bases. The CDR3 is 17 amino acids. The junction had 6 bases not matched to a gene; V was cut back by 3 bases and J by 0 bases. Germline values: CDR1 SGDLS, CDR2 YYNGEE. For the CDR3, the DNA is TGTGCCAGCAGCGGGGGGACAGGGGCGATCTCTGGAAACACCATATATTTT. This gives the protein CASSGGTGAISGNTIYF.

This clonotype was seen many times. The chain recombines TRBV28 with TRBJ2-7; weak D call: TRBD2 (6 bases). Deletions cut 7 bases from V and 6 bases from J, with 16 bases between. This CDR3 is built from 13 residues. The germline CDR1 and CDR2 sequences are MDHEN and SYDVKM. CDR3 protein: CASTPGSRGEQYF. Written as DNA, the CDR3 is TGTGCCAGCACTCCCGGCTCGCGGGGCGAGCAGTACTTC.

This chain connects TRBV5-1 to TRBJ2-2; D is tentatively TRBD1 or TRBD2 (6 bases each). Germline CDR1 reads SGHRS; CDR2 reads YFSETQ. The CDR3 runs to 16 residues. The V end lost 4 bases, the J end lost 2 bases, and 15 bases lay between the germline ends. The CDR3 is CASSPWGAVNTGELFF. The DNA for the CDR3 is TGCGCCAGCAGCCCCTGGGGGGCAGTAAACACCGGGGAGCTGTTTTTT. Full variable domain (remainder filled in from reference TRBV5-1 and TRBJ2-2): KAGVTQTPRYLIKTRGQQVTLSCSPISGHRSVSWYQQTPGQGLQFLFEYFSETQRNKGNFPGRFSGRQFSNSRSEMNVSTLELGDSALYLCASSPWGAVNTGELFFGEGSRLTVL.

As concerns this clonotype: A far larger clone lies a single base away; this is likely a read error. The chain uses TRBV11-2 and TRBJ2-5; 9 nucleotides match TRBD2. CDR1 is SGHAT and CDR2 is FQNNGV in the germline V gene. This CDR3 is built from 16 residues. Trimming took 6 bases from V and 11 from J; bases not matched to a gene: 19. In nucleotides, the CDR3 is TGTGCCAGCAGACCGTCAGGGACTAGCTTGTACAATGAGCAGTACTTC. This translates into CASRPSGTSLYNEQYF. The variable domain in full, with the rest retrieved from reference TRBV11-2 and TRBJ2-5, is EAGVAQSPRYKIIEKRQSVAFWCNPISGHATLYWYQQILGQGPKLLIQFQNNGVVDDSQLPKDRFSAERLKGVDSTLKIQPAKLEDSAVYLCASRPSGTSLYNEQYFGPGTRLLVL.

This clonotype was counted between two and nine times. The V call is TRBV5-5, the J call TRBJ2-1; 10 bases agree with TRBD2. From germline, CDR1 is SGHKS and CDR2 YYEKEE (reference sequence). V shed 0 bases and J 7 bases; nucleotides not matched to a gene: 10. This CDR3 comprises 17 residues. In nucleotides, the CDR3 is TGTGCCAGCAGCTTGGCGGCTAGCGGGAGAGGACAGAATGAGCAGTTCTTC. The encoded protein is CASSLAASGRGQNEQFF.

This clonotype was seen at least ten times. CDR3 sequence: CASSFGLAYEQYF. The CDR3 DNA follows: TGTGCCAGCAGCTTTGGACTAGCCTACGAGCAGTACTTC. The chain recombines TRBV7-3 with TRBJ2-7; 7 nucleotides align to TRBD2. J was trimmed by 2 bases and V by 3 bases; bases with no gene match: 1. Germline V lookup: CDR1 SGHTA, CDR2 FQGTGA. CDR3 length equals 13 residues.

A word on this clonotype: A much bigger clone sits one base away, suggesting this may be a read error. The rearrangement uses TRBV28 and TRBJ2-1, with TRBD2 matching over 7 bases. This CDR3 is 14 amino acids long. Germline V gene data show CDR1 as MDHEN and CDR2 as SYDVKM. DNA for the CDR3: TGTGCCGGCAGCTTCGGACTAGAGCACAATGAGCAGTTCTTC. This translates into CAGSFGLEHNEQFF.

This clonotype was observed a single time. This chain connects TRBV28 to TRBJ2-3; TRBD2 agrees at 10 bases. The length of the CDR3 is 17 residues. The V gene end was trimmed by 6 bases and the J gene end by 2 bases; junction bases not matched to a gene: 11. Germline V lookup: CDR1 MDHEN, CDR2 SYDVKM. This chain's CDR3 is CASRGVAGGHHTDTQYF. The CDR3 region has the DNA TGTGCCAGCAGGGGGGTAGCGGGGGGTCATCACACAGATACGCAGTATTTT.

This clonotype showed up many times. The chain joins TRBV12-3 or TRBV12-4 to TRBJ2-1; 13 bases fit TRBD2. The CDR3 is 16 amino acids. V lost 6 bases, J lost 4 bases, and 6 bases stayed unmatched. CDR3 loop: CASSLLAGGQYNEQFF. CDR3 sequence (DNA): TGTGCCAGCAGCCTACTAGCGGGAGGGCAGTACAATGAGCAGTTCTTC.

This clonotype turned up a few times. In DNA form, the CDR3 reads TGTGCCTGGGGAGGAGCTGAGGATCAGCCCCAGCATTTT. It is translated as CAWGGAEDQPQHF. V usage is TRBV2 and J usage is TRBJ1-5; D is uncertain. The CDR3 length is 13 residues. Germline-derived CDR1 and CDR2 are SNHLY and FYNNEI. The V and J ends lost 11 bases and 5 bases respectively, with 16 bases between them.

This clonotype was seen ten or more times. J is TRBJ2-7 and V is TRBV28; D possibly corresponds to TRBD1 (5 bases). V dropped 4 bases and J dropped 0 bases, with 7 bases sitting between them. Germline V gives CDR1 MDHEN, CDR2 SYDVKM. The CDR3 has 13 residues. The CDR3: CASSYRSSYEQYF. The CDR3 DNA reads as TGTGCCAGCAGTTACAGGAGCTCCTACGAGCAGTACTTC.

This clonotype was detected only a few times. V and J are TRBV6-2 or TRBV6-3 and TRBJ2-3, with D perhaps TRBD2 (6 bases). V was clipped by 2 bases and J by 2 bases, with 8 bases between them. The CDR3 spans 14 residues. Germline lookup yields CDR1 MNHEY and CDR2 SVGEGT. The CDR3 DNA reads as TGTGCCAGCAGTTACGGAGGGGTCACAGATACGCAGTATTTT. Translating it yields CASSYGGVTDTQYF.

The chain combines TRBV5-1 with TRBJ2-2, with D perhaps matching TRBD1 (5 bases). CDR3 length: 14 amino acids. Germline assignment: CDR1 SGHRS and CDR2 YFSETQ. Trimming stripped 6 bases from V and 1 base from J, with 10 bases between. The CDR3 loop is CASKPDMNTGELFF. In nucleotides, the CDR3 is TGCGCCAGCAAGCCGGACATGAACACCGGGGAGCTGTTTTTT.

This clonotype came up many times. The V gene is TRBV3-1, the J gene TRBJ2-1; possibly TRBD2 for D (5 bases). This CDR3 contains 11 residues. Germline CDR1 reads LGHDT; CDR2 reads YNNKEL (reference sequence). Deletions cut 2 bases from V and 10 bases from J, with 6 bases between. CDR3 sequence (DNA): TGTGCCAGCAGCCAATCGGGGGAGCAGTTCTTC. It specifies CASSQSGEQFF.

This clonotype was seen ten or more times. This sequence joins TRBV6-1 and TRBJ1-4, with 9 bases aligning to TRBD1. From germline, CDR1 is MNHNS and CDR2 SASEGT. The trim removed 4 bases at V and 4 bases at J, leaving 4 bases unmatched. This CDR3 has 15 amino acids. The CDR3 DNA follows: TGTGCCAGCAGTGGGTCGGGACAGGGTAATGAAAAACTGTTTTTT. Translating gives CASSGSGQGNEKLFF.

This clonotype was picked up many times. The chain joins TRBV20-1 to TRBJ2-7; 8 bases line up with TRBD2. CDR3 length: 15 amino acids. J was trimmed by 5 bases and V by 5 bases; bases with no gene match: 14. Looked up from germline, CDR1 is DFQATT and CDR2 is SNEGSKA (reference sequence). The CDR3 sequence is CSAPSGYTPGDEQYF. CDR3 DNA: TGCAGTGCTCCTAGCGGGTACACCCCAGGGGACGAGCAGTACTTC.

The chain couples TRBV20-1 to TRBJ2-1; D possibly corresponds to TRBD1 (5 bases). The germline V and J ends were trimmed by 2 bases and 7 bases, with 18 bases remaining between them. This CDR3 spans 15 amino acids. Germline V lookup: CDR1 DFQATT, CDR2 SNEGSKA (reference sequence). Here the CDR3 reads CSARRGHPLGNEQFF. The CDR3 DNA reads as TGCAGTGCTAGACGCGGACACCCCCTGGGGAATGAGCAGTTCTTC.

A remark on this clonotype: The conserved closing phenylalanine or tryptophan is absent in this CDR3, likely reflecting a read error. V gene TRBV20-1 combines with J gene TRBJ1-1; 7 nucleotides agree with TRBD1. J lost 5 bases, V lost 6 bases, and 12 bases had no gene match. Germline CDR1 is DFQATT and CDR2 is SNEGSKA (reference sequence). This CDR3 has 14 residues. Here the CDR3 reads CSARLQGWGTEAFL. In nucleotides, the CDR3 is TGCAGTGCGCGGCTACAGGGGTGGGGGACTGAAGCTTTCCTT.

For this clonotype: The likely explanation is a read error, given a far larger clone one base away. V is TRBV7-9 and J is TRBJ2-2, with D possibly being TRBD1 (5 bases). Germline CDR1 is SEHNR and CDR2 is FQNEAQ (reference sequence). V was clipped by 6 bases and J by 2 bases, with 13 bases between them. This CDR3 region has 15 residues. CDR3 sequence: CASSGWGRNTGELFF. The CDR3 coding sequence is TGTGCCAGCAGTGGATGGGGCAGAAACACCGGGGAGCTGTTTTTT.

This clonotype was detected many times. The chain is built from TRBV20-1 and TRBJ1-2; 7 nucleotides agree with TRBD1. Germline trimming cut 3 bases from V and 6 bases from J; bases unmatched to any gene: 4. The CDR3 contains 12 residues. Per the germline V gene, CDR1 is DFQATT and CDR2 is SNEGSKA (reference sequence). CDR3 sequence: CSASRGGDGYTF. Here the CDR3 DNA reads TGCAGTGCTAGCAGAGGGGGCGATGGCTACACCTTC.

This clonotype occurred many times. The chain uses TRBV20-1 and TRBJ2-3; D is undetermined. Trimming removed 1 base at V and 4 bases at J, with 15 bases between. The CDR3 is 15 amino acids. Germline-derived CDR1 and CDR2 are DFQATT and SNEGSKA (reference sequence). The CDR3 is CSARGSLSLPDTQYF. The CDR3 DNA sequence: TGCAGTGCTAGAGGCTCACTCTCGCTACCAGATACGCAGTATTTT.

This clonotype appeared many times. The chain joins TRBV30 to TRBJ2-1, with D possibly TRBD2 on 6 matching bases. Trimming left V 4 bases short and J 0 bases short, with 13 bases between. Per the germline V gene, CDR1 is GTSNPN and CDR2 is SVGIG (reference sequence). The CDR3 consists of 15 residues. In nucleotides, the CDR3 is TGTGCCTGGATCAGGCGGGGAAGCTCCTACAATGAGCAGTTCTTC. This sequence encodes CAWIRRGSSYNEQFF.

This clonotype has a count of ten or more. CDR3 DNA sequence: TGTGCCAGCAGCTTAGATTCAAGCGGGAGAGAGACCCAGTACTTC. This encodes CASSLDSSGRETQYF. This sequence joins TRBV11-2 and TRBJ2-5, with 8 bases lining up with TRBD2. Germline V gene lookup returns CDR1 SGHAT and CDR2 FQNNGV. The CDR3 length is 15 residues. Trimming took 0 bases from V and 4 from J; bases not matched to a gene: 4.

In this sample, this clonotype turned up many times. The CDR3 DNA reads TGTGCCAGCAGTCTGGGACAGGGGGCCATGAGCACTGAAGCTTTCTTT. Its translation: CASSLGQGAMSTEAFF. V is TRBV28 and J is TRBJ1-1; 12 nucleotides agree with TRBD1. The CDR3 sequence is 16 residues long. Germline CDR1 MDHEN, CDR2 SYDVKM. Trimming at V came to 5 bases and at J to 4 bases, leaving 8 bases not matched to a gene.

This clonotype has a count of ten or more. The chain employs TRBV18 and TRBJ2-7; weak D call: TRBD2 (6 bases). The V gene's germline CDR1 is KGHSH and CDR2 LQKENI. V was pared by 6 bases and J by 3 bases, with 12 bases between. The length of the CDR3 is 13 residues. CDR3 coding DNA: TGTGCCAGCTCGCGGGACCCTGGCTACGAGCAGTACTTC. Residues: CASSRDPGYEQYF.

There are many counts of this clonotype. The chain carries TRBV24-1 and TRBJ2-5; 9 bases line up with TRBD1. The germline gives CDR1 KGHDR, CDR2 SFDVKD. The junction had 5 bases not matched to a gene; V was cut back by 2 bases and J by 5 bases. The length of the CDR3 is 15 residues. CDR3 protein: CATSDSQGARETQYF. CDR3 in DNA: TGTGCCACCAGTGATTCACAGGGGGCCAGGGAGACCCAGTACTTC.

Ten or more counts support this clonotype. This chain uses TRBV28 with TRBJ2-5; 8 bases fit TRBD2. The CDR3 length is 14 residues. Trimming cost V 2 bases and J 2 bases; bases outside gene matches: 1. Germline V gives CDR1 MDHEN, CDR2 SYDVKM. CDR3 sequence: CASSLKREQETQYF. The CDR3 nucleotides are TGTGCCAGCAGTTTAAAGCGGGAGCAAGAGACCCAGTACTTC.